These 8 T cell receptor beta chains were all obtained from the same sample, sequenced in a study of blood T cell repertoires in COVID-19. Sequencing used immunoSEQ multiplex PCR; TCRdb keeps in-frame clones, though not all of them. Of around 59,000 clones listed, around 73% are singletons. Source material: peripheral blood. The receptors were gathered from an elderly man with acute or convalescent COVID-19.

The chain is built from TRBV29-1 and TRBJ1-5; 8 nucleotides agree with TRBD1. This CDR3 spans 12 amino acids. The V segment lost 5 bases and the J segment 7 bases; nucleotides outside the gene matches: 4. Germline CDR1 reads SQVTM; CDR2 reads ANQGSEA. This CDR3 is CSVQGAGQPQHF. In DNA, the CDR3 is TGCAGCGTTCAGGGGGCCGGGCAGCCCCAGCATTTT.

This chain joins TRBV10-2 and TRBJ1-5, with D tentatively TRBD1 (6 bases). The CDR3 totals 14 residues. V lost 4 bases and J 4 bases, leaving 11 bases between the germline ends. Germline V lookup: CDR1 WSHSY, CDR2 SAAADI. The CDR3 here is CASSGQGFNQPQHF. CDR3 coding DNA: TGCGCCAGCAGTGGGCAGGGGTTTAATCAGCCCCAGCATTTT.

This chain joins TRBV29-1 and TRBJ2-1, with 8 nucleotides matching TRBD2. With V trimmed by 5 bases and J by 0 bases, 6 bases remained unmatched. This CDR3 contains 15 residues. Germline V gives CDR1 SQVTM, CDR2 ANQGSEA. The CDR3 region is CSVSSGIASYNEQFF. CDR3 coding DNA: TGCAGCGTTAGTAGCGGGATCGCCTCCTACAATGAGCAGTTCTTC.

This rearrangement joins TRBV19 to TRBJ2-7, with no clear D. The CDR3 is 15 amino acids. Germline assignment: CDR1 LNHDA and CDR2 SQIVND (reference sequence). Trimming stripped 0 bases from V and 0 bases from J, with 9 bases between. The CDR3 protein is CASSIERQPSYEQYF. In DNA form, the CDR3 reads TGTGCCAGTAGTATAGAGCGGCAGCCCTCCTACGAGCAGTACTTC. Full variable domain (missing parts from reference TRBV19 and TRBJ2-7): DGGITQSPKYLFRKEGQNVTLSCEQNLNHDAMYWYRQDPGQGLRLIYYSQIVNDFQKGDIAEGYSVSREKKESFPLTVTSAQKNPTAFYLCASSIERQPSYEQYFGPGTRLTVT.

The V and J genes are TRBV18 and TRBJ1-2, with 7 bases identical to TRBD1. CDR1 is KGHSH, CDR2 LQKENI, per germline. The CDR3 runs to 14 residues. J was trimmed by 6 bases and V by 6 bases; bases with no gene match: 10. The CDR3 spells CASSMVGGSDGYTF. The DNA for the CDR3 is TGTGCCAGCTCTATGGTAGGGGGCTCCGATGGCTACACCTTC.

The chain has TRBV5-1 and TRBJ1-3; D gene ambiguous. Trimming took 0 bases from V and 4 from J, leaving 17 bases between them. The CDR3 has 17 residues. The germline V gene has CDR1 SGHRS and CDR2 YFSETQ. Here the CDR3 reads CASSLEELAGSGNTIYF. As DNA, the CDR3 is TGCGCCAGCAGCTTGGAGGAGCTCGCGGGGTCGGGAAACACCATATATTTT.

This chain uses TRBV12-3 or TRBV12-4 with TRBJ1-1; D uncertain. Trimming removed 4 bases from V and 5 bases from J, with 11 bases in between. This CDR3 has 13 amino acids. The CDR3 nucleotides are TGTGCCAGCAGTTCCGCGGGGTTTACTGAAGCTTTCTTT. It specifies CASSSAGFTEAFF.

The chain uses TRBV7-2 and TRBJ1-2; the D gene is possibly TRBD1 (6 bases). The germline gives CDR1 SGHTA, CDR2 FQGNSA. This CDR3 is built from 16 residues. V lost 5 bases, J lost 2 bases, and 18 bases lay in between. CDR3 nucleotides: TGTGCCAGCAGCCCCCGACAGGCGCGAACGAACTATGGCTACACCTTC. Translating it yields CASSPRQARTNYGYTF.